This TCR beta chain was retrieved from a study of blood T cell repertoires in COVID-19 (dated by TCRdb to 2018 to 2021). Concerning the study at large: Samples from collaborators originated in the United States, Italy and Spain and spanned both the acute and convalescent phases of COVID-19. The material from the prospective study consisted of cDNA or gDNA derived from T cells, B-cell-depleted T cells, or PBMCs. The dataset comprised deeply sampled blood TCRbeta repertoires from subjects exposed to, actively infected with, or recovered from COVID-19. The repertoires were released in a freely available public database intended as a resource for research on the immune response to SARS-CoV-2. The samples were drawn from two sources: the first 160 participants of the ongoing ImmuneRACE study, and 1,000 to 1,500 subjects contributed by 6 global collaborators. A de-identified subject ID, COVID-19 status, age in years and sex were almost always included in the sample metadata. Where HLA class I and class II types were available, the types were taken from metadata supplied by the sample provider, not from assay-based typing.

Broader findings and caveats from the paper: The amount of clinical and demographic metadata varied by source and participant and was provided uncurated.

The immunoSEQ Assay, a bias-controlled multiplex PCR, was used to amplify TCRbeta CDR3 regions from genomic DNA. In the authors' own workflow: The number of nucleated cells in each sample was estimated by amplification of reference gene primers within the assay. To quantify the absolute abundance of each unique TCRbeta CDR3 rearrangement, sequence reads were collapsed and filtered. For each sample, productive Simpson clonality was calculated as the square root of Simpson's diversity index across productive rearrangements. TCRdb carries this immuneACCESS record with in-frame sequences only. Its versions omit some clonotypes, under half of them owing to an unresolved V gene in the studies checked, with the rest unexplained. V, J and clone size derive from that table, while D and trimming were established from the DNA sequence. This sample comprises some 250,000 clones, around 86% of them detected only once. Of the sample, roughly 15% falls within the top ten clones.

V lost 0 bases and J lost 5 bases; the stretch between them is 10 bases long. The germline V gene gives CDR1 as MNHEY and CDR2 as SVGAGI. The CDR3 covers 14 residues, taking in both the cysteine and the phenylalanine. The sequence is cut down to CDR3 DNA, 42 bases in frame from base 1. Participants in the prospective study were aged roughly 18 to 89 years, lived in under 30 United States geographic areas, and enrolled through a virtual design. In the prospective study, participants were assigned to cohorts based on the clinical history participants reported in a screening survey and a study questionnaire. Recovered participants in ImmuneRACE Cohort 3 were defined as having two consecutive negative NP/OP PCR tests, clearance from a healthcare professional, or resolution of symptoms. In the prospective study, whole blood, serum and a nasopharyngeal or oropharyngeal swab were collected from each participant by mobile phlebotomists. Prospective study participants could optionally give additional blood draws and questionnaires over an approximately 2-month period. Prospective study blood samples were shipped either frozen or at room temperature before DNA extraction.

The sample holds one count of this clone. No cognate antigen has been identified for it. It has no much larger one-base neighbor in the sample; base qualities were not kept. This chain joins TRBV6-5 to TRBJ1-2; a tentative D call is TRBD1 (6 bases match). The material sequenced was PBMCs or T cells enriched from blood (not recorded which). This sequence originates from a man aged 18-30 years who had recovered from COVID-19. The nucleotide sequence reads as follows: TGTGCCAGCAGTTACTCGCTGGGGGCGTATGGCTACACCTTC. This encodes CASSYSLGAYGYTF.